The text below deals with one TCR beta chain. The clone's antigen remains unknown. Base quality data are lacking; no much larger clone is found one base away. TCRbeta CDR3 regions were amplified from genomic DNA using the immunoSEQ Assay, a bias-controlled multiplex PCR. In the source study's methods: The number of nucleated cells in each sample was estimated by amplification of reference gene primers within the assay. To quantify the absolute abundance of each unique TCRbeta CDR3 rearrangement, sequence reads were collapsed and filtered. For each sample, productive Simpson clonality was calculated by taking the square root of Simpson's diversity index across productive rearrangements. TCRdb stores this immuneACCESS table with in-frame sequences only. Part of the clones is absent; in the studies checked, under half of the shortfall reflects unresolved V genes, and no reason is known for the rest. V and J calls and clone size are copied from that table; D and trimming were computed from the DNA. Recorded for this sample are some 180,000 clones; around nine tenths of them occurred a single time. The biggest ten clones account for 18% of the sample.

These data belong to a study of blood T cell repertoires in COVID-19 (dated by TCRdb to the early 2020s). About the full investigation: Samples from collaborators originated in the United States, Italy and Spain and spanned both the acute and convalescent phases of COVID-19. The dataset comprised deeply sampled blood TCRbeta repertoires from subjects exposed to, actively infected with, or recovered from COVID-19. A freely available public database, intended as a resource for researchers studying the immune response to SARS-CoV-2, is where the repertoires were released. Where available, HLA class I and class II types were obtained from metadata supplied by the sample provider rather than from assay-based typing. Nearly every sample came with metadata listing a de-identified subject ID, COVID-19 status, age in years and sex. The samples were drawn from the first 160 participants of the ongoing ImmuneRACE study and from over 950 subjects provided by 6 global collaborators. The material from the prospective study consisted of cDNA or gDNA derived from T cells, B-cell-depleted T cells, or PBMCs.

V drops 0 bases and J drops 0 bases, leaving 13 bases in between. Its CDR3 holds 17 amino acids, cysteine through phenylalanine. Of the read, only the CDR3 DNA is kept; its 51 bases are in frame from base 1. CDR1 is given as SGHRS and CDR2 as YFSETQ, both from the germline V gene. In Seattle, one collaborating source enrolled patients while the infection was active and tracked those patients longitudinally over the course of disease. Collaborating institutions collected whole blood in K2EDTA tubes following their own protocols. For TCRbeta analysis, collaborator samples were shipped as frozen whole blood, as isolated PBMCs, or as DNA extracted from either sample type. Findings and caveats that apply to the study as a whole: The amount of clinical and demographic metadata varied by source and participant and was provided uncurated.

The sample was peripheral blood. This clonotype originated in a middle-aged man with COVID-19, enrolled during active disease. The chain joins TRBV5-1 to TRBJ1-3; a weak D assignment points to TRBD1 (5 bases agree). The DNA reads as follows: TGCGCCAGCAGCTTGGTCGGGCAGGGAAACTCTGGAAACACCATATATTTT. The resulting protein is CASSLVGQGNSGNTIYF. Outside the CDR3, residues come from the reference TRBV5-1 and TRBJ1-3 proteins, so the full variable domain is: KAGVTQTPRYLIKTRGQQVTLSCSPISGHRSVSWYQQTPGQGLQFLFEYFSETQRNKGNFPGRFSGRQFSNSRSEMNVSTLELGDSALYLCASSLVGQGNSGNTIYFGEGSWLTVV.